One and the same sample provided the 12 T cell receptor beta chains below, sequenced in a study of response to subunit inactivated influenza vaccine. TCRdb analysed the RT-PCR reads with MiXCR anew, one entry per CDR3 protein. The table shows about 160,000 distinct CDR3 sequences, with approximately 11% occurring only once. Sample: CD8+ T cells sorted from PBMCs, taken around 25 months after vaccination. Receptors originate from a man aged 50 to 69 who received an inactivated influenza vaccine.

The chain recombines TRBV6-1 with TRBJ2-3; TRBD2 matches at 7 bases. The germline CDR1 and CDR2 sequences are MNHNS and SASEGT. CDR3 length equals 14 residues. V dropped 6 bases and J dropped 3; count of bases not matched to a gene: 6. CDR3 bases: TGTGCCAGCAGCGCGGGGGTTGGGACAGATACGCAGTATTTT. This codes for CASSAGVGTDTQYF.

The CDR3 bases are TGCAGCGGAGTATCCGGGACAGGGGATGGCTACACCTTC. It encodes CSGVSGTGDGYTF. V gene TRBV29-1 combines with J gene TRBJ1-2; 10 nucleotides match TRBD1. Germline trimming cut 7 bases from V and 6 bases from J; bases unmatched to any gene: 8. CDR3 size: 13 residues. CDR1 and CDR2 (germline): SQVTM, ANQGSEA.

A note on this clonotype: The junction departs from the called germline gene at one end, perhaps through a read error. The gene calls are TRBV5-1 and TRBJ2-7; D is ambiguous. Germline-derived CDR1 and CDR2 are SGHRS and YFSETQ. The CDR3 consists of 14 residues. In DNA form, the CDR3 reads TGCGACAGCAGCCGCGCCTACCAAGCCTACGAGCAGTACTTC. Protein: CDSSRAYQAYEQYF.

The chain has TRBV4-1 and TRBJ2-3; tentative D call: TRBD2 (6 bases). This CDR3 comprises 17 residues. V gave up 4 bases and J gave up 3 bases, with 20 bases separating them. Germline V gives CDR1 MGHRA, CDR2 YSYEKL. The CDR3, as DNA: TGCGCCAGCAGCCCTACCAACCAGGGAGGTGGGACAGATACGCAGTATTTT. It encodes CASSPTNQGGGTDTQYF.

This clonotype was counted between two and nine times. V is TRBV6-1 and J is TRBJ2-7, with 8 bases that match TRBD1. The CDR3 is 14 residues long. Germline assignment: CDR1 MNHNS and CDR2 SASEGT. Trimming removed 5 bases from V and 1 base from J; junction bases left unmatched: 4. In nucleotides, the CDR3 is TGTGCCAGCAGTCCGACAGGGGTATCCTACGAGCAGTACTTC. This gives the protein CASSPTGVSYEQYF.

The chain joins TRBV4-1 to TRBJ2-7; the D gene is possibly TRBD1 (5 bases). The CDR3 is made up of 15 amino acids. Trimming removed 2 bases from V and 3 bases from J, with 14 bases in between. Per the germline V gene, CDR1 is MGHRA and CDR2 is YSYEKL. CDR3 nucleotide sequence: TGCGCCAGCAGCCAACAGGTGGGGCAGGGCTACGAGCAGTACTTC. Encoded protein: CASSQQVGQGYEQYF.

This chain uses TRBV7-2 with TRBJ2-4, with TRBD2 as a possible D gene (6 bases). The CDR3 loop spans 18 amino acids. Germline V gives CDR1 SGHTA, CDR2 FQGNSA. Between the trimmed V and J ends, which lost 0 bases and 2 bases, there was a span of 17 bases. The CDR3 DNA follows: TGTGCCAGCAGCTTAGCTTCGGTTGGAGGGGTGACCAAAAACATTCAGTACTTC. Residues: CASSLASVGGVTKNIQYF.

The genes are TRBV29-1 and TRBJ2-2; perhaps TRBD1 as D (6 bases). The V end lost 3 bases, the J end lost 0 bases, and 8 bases lay between the germline ends. CDR1 is SQVTM and CDR2 is ANQGSEA in the germline V gene. The CDR3 contains 14 residues. CDR3 DNA: TGCAGCGTTGAGGGGGCGACGAACACCGGGGAGCTGTTTTTT. The encoded protein is CSVEGATNTGELFF.

There are a few counts of this clonotype. This rearrangement joins TRBV7-8 to TRBJ2-2, with unresolved D. The CDR3 length is 13 residues. Germline V gene lookup returns CDR1 SGHVS and CDR2 FQNEAQ. V was trimmed by 2 bases and J by 4 bases, leaving 5 bases between them. The CDR3 is CASSLSSTGELFF. The CDR3 nucleotides read TGTGCCAGCAGCTTATCTTCCACCGGGGAGCTGTTTTTT.

The rearrangement links TRBV9 to TRBJ2-1; TRBD2 matches 11 bases. The V gene's germline CDR1 is SGDLS and CDR2 YYNGEE. J was trimmed by 4 bases and V by 0 bases; bases with no gene match: 3. The CDR3 totals 16 residues. DNA of the CDR3: TGTGCCAGCAGCGTAGGGGGACTAGCGGAATACAATGAGCAGTTCTTC. Its protein is CASSVGGLAEYNEQFF.

This clonotype has ten or more counts. The chain has TRBV15 and TRBJ2-1; D remains ambiguous. The CDR3 has 15 amino acids. Per germline, CDR1 LNHNV and CDR2 YYDKDF (reference sequence). Trimming shortened V by 5 bases and J by 1 base, and 12 bases separated the two germline ends. DNA of the CDR3: TGTGCCACCAGCCCCGCGATGCAATCCTACAATGAGCAGTTCTTC. Translated: CATSPAMQSYNEQFF.

This rearrangement joins TRBV5-8 to TRBJ1-3; 7 bases are shared with TRBD1. The CDR3 runs to 15 residues. From germline, CDR1 is SGHTS and CDR2 YDEGEE. With 7 bases clipped from V and 0 bases from J, the junction kept 7 bases outside the gene matches. The CDR3, as DNA: TGTGCCAGCTTTACACAGGGGTTCTCTGGAAACACCATATATTTT. Translating it yields CASFTQGFSGNTIYF. Full variable domain (missing parts from reference TRBV5-8 and TRBJ1-3): EAGVTQSPTHLIKTRGQQATLRCSPISGHTSVYWYQQALGLGLQFLLWYDEGEERNRGNFPPRFSGRQFPNYSSELNVNALELEDSALYLCASFTQGFSGNTIYFGEGSWLTVV.